These 7 T cell receptor beta chains originate from one sample sequenced in a study of T cell repertoires in cytomegalovirus infection (dated by TCRdb to the late 2010s). Per the publication, the treatment or condition label means: in vitro stimulation with specific CMV peptide epitopes to enrich CMV-specific T cells. Reads for this sample came from an Illumina HiSeq 1500. TCRdb trimmed public reads at Q25 via fastp, called clones via MiXCR and kept in-frame beta chains. Rows with one shared CDR3 protein collapse into an entry with the most common genes and DNA. The sample yields around 100,000 distinct CDR3 sequences; about 30% were counted once. The ten top clones hold roughly two fifths of the sample. No antigens are known for them. Sequences were derived from CD8+ T cells from cultured PBMCs, sampled from culture after CMV antigen stimulation. The origin of the receptors is a human donor in good health (CMV status not recorded). Some clones in this sample may be carry-over from other donors' samples.

This clonotype showed up just a few times. V gene TRBV7-9 combines with J gene TRBJ2-7, with D perhaps TRBD2 (6 bases). Germline CDR1 and CDR2: SEHNR and FQNEAQ (reference sequence). This CDR3 has 14 residues. With 5 bases removed from V and 0 bases from J, the gap between germline ends came to 11 bases. DNA of the CDR3: TGTGCCAGCAGCAACTCTAGCGTCTCCTACGAGCAGTACTTC. This encodes CASSNSSVSYEQYF.

The CDR3 loop is CASSGARGPYNEQFF. As DNA, the CDR3 is TGTGCCAGCAGTGGCGCCAGGGGGCCTTACAATGAGCAGTTCTTC. The chain joins TRBV2 to TRBJ2-1; 8 bases are a match to TRBD1. CDR1 SNHLY and CDR2 FYNNEI come from the germline V gene. The J segment lost 4 bases and the V segment lost 4 bases, leaving 6 bases of the junction unmatched. The length of the CDR3 is 15 residues.

This clonotype was counted only a few times. CDR3 nucleotide sequence: TGCAGTGCTGAAGCACGGGACATCAGCTCCTACGAGCAGTACTTC. Translation gives CSAEARDISSYEQYF. The chain couples TRBV20-1 to TRBJ2-7; a weak D match, TRBD1 (6 bases). CDR1 is DFQATT and CDR2 is SNEGSKA in the germline V gene (reference sequence). Trimming cost V 5 bases and J 0 bases, with 17 bases left between them. There are 15 residues in the CDR3.

The rearrangement uses TRBV7-6 and TRBJ2-7; possible D gene TRBD1, 5 bases. This CDR3 is built from 18 residues. With 1 base removed from V and 1 base from J, the gap between germline ends came to 20 bases. Germline assignment: CDR1 SGHVS and CDR2 FNYEAQ. The CDR3 region is CASSLGGRGSLLSYEQYF. CDR3 bases: TGTGCCAGCAGCTTAGGGGGAAGGGGCTCCCTCCTTTCCTACGAGCAGTACTTC.

This clonotype was seen more than once but under ten times. The chain recombines TRBV7-6 with TRBJ1-1; 8 bases line up with TRBD1. Germline CDR1 is SGHVS and CDR2 is FNYEAQ. V dropped 8 bases and J dropped 3; count of bases not matched to a gene: 8. This CDR3 is 14 amino acids long. DNA for the CDR3: TGTGCCAGCCACACCTCGACAGGGGACACTGAAGCTTTCTTT. Translating gives CASHTSTGDTEAFF.

The chain links TRBV12-3 or TRBV12-4 to TRBJ1-2; 7 bases agree with TRBD1. Germline trimming cut 6 bases from V and 6 bases from J; bases unmatched to any gene: 7. The CDR3 consists of 13 residues. The chain's CDR3 is CASRADRVHGYTF. CDR3 DNA sequence: TGTGCCAGCAGAGCCGACAGGGTACATGGCTACACCTTC.

The CDR3 DNA reads TGCGCCAGCAGCTTGGATGGACAGGGCCTCTATGGCTACACCTTC. Amino acid sequence: CASSLDGQGLYGYTF. This sequence joins TRBV5-1 and TRBJ1-2, with TRBD1 matching over 8 bases. The CDR3 totals 15 residues. The ends lost 0 bases at V and 4 bases at J; junction bases unmatched: 5. Per the germline V gene, CDR1 is SGHRS and CDR2 is YFSETQ.